These 4 T cell receptor beta chains originate from one sample sequenced in a study of T cells after yellow fever vaccination (dated 2019 in TCRdb). This specimen's treatment or condition label, interpreted: live attenuated yellow fever vaccine strain. The receptor library was made with 5' RACE. Sequencing was performed on an Illumina NovaSeq 6000. TCRdb passed the public sequencing reads through fastp at Q25 and MiXCR, retaining productive beta sequences. Each CDR3 protein gets just one entry, which takes the most common genes and DNA from the rows behind it. The sample data list roughly 330,000 distinct CDR3 sequences, and 4% of these were observed just once. The ten most abundant clones make up around 24% of the sample. Source: PBMCs, taken 5 days after the yellow fever booster vaccination. All receptors derive from a man aged 18 to 29 who received the YFV17D yellow fever vaccine.

The V and J genes are TRBV19 and TRBJ2-3; 8 bases match TRBD1. J gave up 4 bases and V 8 bases, and 11 bases lay outside the gene matches. Germline V gives CDR1 LNHDA, CDR2 SQIVND (reference sequence). CDR3 length: 15 amino acids. The CDR3 protein is CASWSGTGDSDTQYF. In nucleotides, the CDR3 is TGTGCCAGTTGGTCTGGGACAGGAGATTCAGATACGCAGTATTTT. Based on the CDR3 plus reference TRBV19 and TRBJ2-3, the full variable domain is DGGITQSPKYLFRKEGQNVTLSCEQNLNHDAMYWYRQDPGQGLRLIYYSQIVNDFQKGDIAEGYSVSREKKESFPLTVTSAQKNPTAFYLCASWSGTGDSDTQYFGPGTRLTVL.

This clonotype was seen repeatedly, ten times or more. The rearrangement joins TRBV20-1 to TRBJ2-5; TRBD1 agrees at 8 bases. Germline lookup yields CDR1 DFQATT and CDR2 SNEGSKA (reference sequence). J was trimmed by 5 bases and V by 0 bases; bases with no gene match: 11. This CDR3 is 16 amino acids long. DNA for the CDR3: TGCAGTGCTAGAGATCTGGGGCAGGGGGCTTGGGAGACCCAGTACTTC. The encoded protein is CSARDLGQGAWETQYF.

The rearrangement uses TRBV28 and TRBJ1-1; D perhaps matches TRBD1 (5 bases). The germline V gene encodes CDR1 MDHEN and CDR2 SYDVKM. The CDR3 totals 13 residues. The V and J ends lost 5 bases and 5 bases respectively, with 12 bases between them. CDR3 in amino acids: CASSGATWTEAFF. CDR3 sequence (DNA): TGTGCCAGCAGTGGGGCTACCTGGACTGAAGCTTTCTTT.

This clonotype was seen more than once but under ten times. The chain recombines TRBV20-1 with TRBJ2-2, with D perhaps given as TRBD1 or TRBD2 (6 bases each). This CDR3 spans 15 amino acids. CDR1 DFQATT and CDR2 SNEGSKA come from the germline V gene (reference sequence). Trimming shortened V by 0 bases and J by 6 bases, and 14 bases separated the two germline ends. The chain's CDR3 is CSARESGARAGELFF. The CDR3 DNA reads TGCAGTGCTAGAGAGTCGGGGGCCCGGGCCGGGGAGCTGTTTTTT.